This TCR beta chain was sequenced during a study of a mutant IDH1 vaccine in newly diagnosed glioma. Across the study: Vaccination of patients was performed eight times, in weeks 1, 3, 5, 7, 11, 15, 19 and 23. Treatment recipients were about 62% male and about 40% female, and their mean age was around 40 years.

This clone appeared once. Its antigen is currently unknown. Time point denoted: week 23, last vaccination. Doses consisted of 300 ug of mutant IDH1 20-mer peptide each, paired with topical imiquimod. The repertoire was sequenced with immunoSEQ multiplex PCR; TCRdb's copy has only in-frame clones and lacks some. The data contain 77,000 or so clones, 75% to 90% of them singletons. CDR3 size: 16 residues. CDR1 and CDR2 (germline): SGHTA, FQGNSA. Trimming shortened V by 1 base and J by 0 bases, and 12 bases separated the two germline ends. This TCR derives from a woman aged 50 to 60 with glioma. The sample here was PBMCs, taken from a glioma patient whose treatment included an IDH1 peptide vaccine. The chain combines TRBV7-2 with TRBJ1-1; perhaps TRBD1 as D (5 bases). The CDR3: CASSLDSGRVNTEAFF. The DNA of the CDR3 is TGTGCCAGCAGCTTAGATAGCGGCAGGGTGAACACTGAAGCTTTCTTT.